These 6 T cell receptor beta chains came from one sample sequenced in a study of prognosis after radiotherapy for stage I lung cancer. Multiplex PCR, run in two rounds, amplified TCR beta CDR3 from genomic DNA. The first PCR round targeted every TRBV and TRBJ gene with specific primers. A single record per CDR3 protein comes from TCRdb applying MiXCR to the multiplex PCR reads. The table has roughly 30,000 distinct CDR3 sequences, nearly 35% seen once; the top ten hold over 15%. The sample here was PBMCs, taken before or after stereotactic body radiation therapy (not recorded which). These receptors came from a donor of 50 years or more with non-small cell lung cancer.

This clonotype was seen only a few times. The likely explanation is a read error, given a far larger clone one base away. This chain links TRBV6-9 with TRBJ1-5; 7 bases line up with TRBD1. This CDR3 has 13 residues. Germline V gene sequence: CDR1 MNHGY, CDR2 SVAAGI. Trimming cost V 4 bases and J 5 bases; bases outside gene matches: 2. The CDR3 loop reads CASSSDRYQPQHF. CDR3 DNA: TGTGCCAGCAGTTCGGACAGGTATCAGCCCCAGCATTTT.

This clonotype was recorded many times. V is TRBV19 and J is TRBJ1-2; D unclear. Germline V lookup: CDR1 LNHDA, CDR2 SQIVND (reference sequence). V was clipped by 7 bases and J by 4 bases, with 13 bases between them. The CDR3 is 13 residues long. This CDR3 reads CASTPQPFYGYTF. The CDR3 DNA reads as TGTGCCAGTACTCCCCAGCCATTCTATGGCTACACCTTC.

By share, this clonotype counts as medium-sized. The chain is built from TRBV6-1 and TRBJ2-2; 8 nucleotides align to TRBD1. After removal of 8 bases from V and 7 bases from J, the junction contained 3 bases not matched to a gene. This CDR3 spans 12 amino acids. Germline loops: CDR1 MNHNS, CDR2 SASEGT. CDR3 sequence: CASSGGGGELFF. DNA of the CDR3: TGTGCCAGCTCAGGGGGCGGCGGGGAGCTGTTTTTT.

Regarding this clonotype: This sequence may be a read error, since a much larger clone differs from it by one base. The rearrangement links TRBV4-2 to TRBJ2-7; 7 nucleotides line up with TRBD2. This CDR3 has 14 amino acids. The germline CDR1 and CDR2 sequences are LGHNA and YNFKEQ. V was clipped by 6 bases and J by 6 bases; unmatched bases: 11. CDR3 DNA sequence: TGTGCCAGCAGACAGGCATTACGCGGGGGCGAGCAGTACTTC. It encodes CASRQALRGGEQYF.

This rearrangement joins TRBV7-9 to TRBJ1-3; 7 nucleotides align to TRBD1. With V trimmed by 4 bases and J by 0 bases, 3 bases remained unmatched. The germline V gene has CDR1 SEHNR and CDR2 FQNEAQ (reference sequence). The CDR3 covers 15 residues. CDR3 region: CASSYDRASGNTIYF. CDR3 nucleotide sequence: TGTGCCAGCAGCTACGACAGGGCCTCTGGAAACACCATATATTTT.

This clonotype appeared many times. J is TRBJ2-1 and V is TRBV5-1, with 9 bases lining up with TRBD2. The CDR3 loop spans 15 amino acids. Germline V gene sequence: CDR1 SGHRS, CDR2 YFSETQ. The V segment lost 0 bases and the J segment 4 bases; nucleotides outside the gene matches: 2. CDR3: CASSLVAGDYNEQFF. CDR3 DNA: TGCGCCAGCAGCTTGGTAGCGGGGGATTACAATGAGCAGTTCTTC.